This TCR beta chain was sequenced in a study of beta chain features in type 1 diabetes. This clone was detected a few times. Other DNA sequences in the same sample also yield this CDR3. CDR1 is SGHRS and CDR2 is YFSETQ in the germline V gene. V lost 2 bases and J lost 0, with 6 bases in between. This CDR3 contains 15 residues. Expressed TCRB transcripts were sequenced after all isolated RNA was converted to cDNA. This table comes from immunoSEQ multiplex PCR, and its TCRdb copy is limited to in-frame clones, with some not included. Of approximately 470,000 clones in the sample, about 29% were seen once.

This TCR came from a man aged 18 to 35 in good health. V gene TRBV5-1 combines with J gene TRBJ2-6; D is perhaps TRBD1 (5 bases). Sequencing was performed on naive CD4+ T cells from blood. For the CDR3, the DNA is TGCGCCAGCAGCTTTGGGGCCTCTGGGGCCAACGTCCTGACTTTC. Translated: CASSFGASGANVLTF.